The 20 T cell receptor beta chains below come from one sample, sequenced in a study of T cells in Graves' hyperthyroidism and ophthalmopathy. TCR beta CDR3 regions were amplified from RNA. Primed by the HTBI set, a first-round RT-PCR was run on the TCR CDR3. MiXCR was run by TCRdb on the multiplex PCR reads, yielding one entry per CDR3 protein. The sample yields about half a million distinct CDR3 sequences, 20% to 25% seen once. The sequenced sample was blood. These receptors all come from a woman in her seventies with Graves' ophthalmopathy.

V is TRBV7-9 and J is TRBJ1-4; 7 nucleotides align to TRBD1. From germline, CDR1 is SEHNR and CDR2 FQNEAQ (reference sequence). V dropped 3 bases and J dropped 3; count of bases not matched to a gene: 4. The CDR3 sequence is 15 residues long. In nucleotides, the CDR3 is TGTGCCAGCAGCTTGGACGGGACAGCTAATGAAAAACTGTTTTTT. Translation gives CASSLDGTANEKLFF.

The table lists this clonotype with a few counts. The J gene is TRBJ2-2, the V gene TRBV7-6; no clear D gene. Germline V gives CDR1 SGHVS, CDR2 FNYEAQ. V was cut by 1 base and J by 4 bases, with 10 bases left in between. There are 15 residues in the CDR3. CDR3 residues: CASSLVLRLTGELFF. Written as DNA, the CDR3 is TGTGCCAGCAGCTTAGTTTTGCGGCTCACCGGGGAGCTGTTTTTT.

This clonotype has ten or more counts. The chain is built from TRBV28 and TRBJ2-7, with D possibly matching TRBD1 (6 bases). Germline CDR1 reads MDHEN; CDR2 reads SYDVKM. The CDR3 totals 17 residues. Trimming removed 6 bases from V and 7 bases from J, with 28 bases in between. The CDR3, as DNA: TGTGCCAGCAGCCTAGGGGTCTTGAGGGGGAAGCAGGAGGAGCAGTACTTC. Translation: CASSLGVLRGKQEEQYF. Full variable domain (remainder filled in from reference TRBV28 and TRBJ2-7): DVKVTQSSRYLVKRTGEKVFLECVQDMDHENMFWYRQDPGLGLRLIYFSYDVKMKEKGDIPEGYSVSREKKERFSLILESASTNQTSMYLCASSLGVLRGKQEEQYFGPGTRLTVT.

Ten or more counts support this clonotype. The CDR3 coding sequence is TGTGCCAGCAGTGGGGGACTTTTCCGGAGCACCGGGGAGCTGTTTTTT. Translation gives CASSGGLFRSTGELFF. The chain combines TRBV25-1 with TRBJ2-2, with D possibly being TRBD2 (6 bases). CDR1 is MGHDK, CDR2 SYGVNS, per germline. V gave up 4 bases and J gave up 4 bases, with 16 bases separating them. This CDR3 region has 16 residues.

The CDR3 protein is CASSLGQTGGNYGYTF. In DNA, the CDR3 is TGTGCCAGCAGCTTGGGGCAGACAGGGGGGAACTATGGCTACACCTTC. The rearrangement joins TRBV5-4 to TRBJ1-2; 9 nucleotides agree with TRBD1. The CDR3 totals 16 residues. Germline lookup yields CDR1 SGHNT and CDR2 YYREEE (reference sequence). V lost 0 bases to trimming and J lost 2 bases; unmatched junction nucleotides: 5.

This chain joins TRBV19 and TRBJ1-1, with D possibly matching TRBD1 (6 bases). The CDR3 sequence is 15 residues long. V lost 5 bases to trimming and J lost 1 base, with 14 bases between them. Germline V gene sequence: CDR1 LNHDA, CDR2 SQIVND (reference sequence). This chain's CDR3 is CASSARQAPNTEAFF. CDR3 in DNA: TGTGCCAGTAGTGCGAGACAGGCGCCGAACACTGAAGCTTTCTTT. The whole variable domain, remainder taken from reference TRBV19 and TRBJ1-1, is DGGITQSPKYLFRKEGQNVTLSCEQNLNHDAMYWYRQDPGQGLRLIYYSQIVNDFQKGDIAEGYSVSREKKESFPLTVTSAQKNPTAFYLCASSARQAPNTEAFFGQGTRLTVV.

This clonotype was picked up many times. DNA for the CDR3: TGTGCCGGAACTAAAGCGGACCCCTCCTACAATGAGCAGTTCTTC. Translation: CAGTKADPSYNEQFF. The chain recombines TRBV2 with TRBJ2-1; maybe TRBD2 (5 bases). CDR3 size: 15 residues. Trimming took off 11 bases at V and 0 bases at J, with 17 bases between the two ends. Germline lookup yields CDR1 SNHLY and CDR2 FYNNEI.

V gene TRBV20-1 combines with J gene TRBJ2-1; 7 bases are a match to TRBD1. The CDR3 length is 14 residues. Per the germline V gene, CDR1 is DFQATT and CDR2 is SNEGSKA (reference sequence). With V trimmed by 6 bases and J by 2 bases, 7 bases remained unmatched. The CDR3: CSAPIQGAYNEQFF. Written as DNA, the CDR3 is TGCAGTGCCCCCATCCAGGGGGCCTACAATGAGCAGTTCTTC.

This clonotype was seen a few times. This chain links TRBV20-1 with TRBJ2-5, with D possibly matching TRBD1 (6 bases). CDR3 size: 13 residues. Germline V gives CDR1 DFQATT, CDR2 SNEGSKA (reference sequence). Trimming cost V 5 bases and J 10 bases, with 20 bases left between them. The CDR3 protein is CSAPPTGLGDQYF. The CDR3, as DNA: TGCAGTGCTCCCCCGACAGGCCTCGGGGACCAGTACTTC.

This chain connects TRBV6-4 to TRBJ2-1, with 11 bases fitting TRBD2. Germline trimming cut 2 bases from V and 8 bases from J; bases unmatched to any gene: 5. The CDR3 covers 15 residues. Germline CDR1 and CDR2: MRHNA and SNTAGT. CDR3 in DNA: TGTGCCAGCAGTGACCCGGGACTAGCGGTCCATGAGCAGTTCTTC. This codes for CASSDPGLAVHEQFF.

This clonotype was detected only a few times. The chain carries TRBV20-1 and TRBJ1-5; D ambiguous. V was clipped by 2 bases and J by 4 bases, with 15 bases between them. Germline-derived CDR1 and CDR2 are DFQATT and SNEGSKA (reference sequence). CDR3 size: 15 residues. The CDR3 spells CSARKIGQINQPQHF. Written as DNA, the CDR3 is TGCAGTGCTAGAAAAATAGGGCAGATAAATCAGCCCCAGCATTTT.

This clonotype was counted only a few times. This chain joins TRBV12-5 and TRBJ1-4; 7 positions agree with TRBD1. Trimming removed 1 base from V and 8 bases from J; junction bases left unmatched: 7. Germline values: CDR1 LGHNT, CDR2 FRNRAP. The CDR3 is 15 residues long. The DNA for the CDR3 is TGTGCTAGTGGTTTGGGGGACCGGGACAGAGAAAAACTGTTTTTT. Amino acid sequence: CASGLGDRDREKLFF.

The chain combines TRBV20-1 with TRBJ2-3, with a tentative D call TRBD2 (6 bases). The CDR3 is 14 amino acids. Per germline, CDR1 DFQATT and CDR2 SNEGSKA (reference sequence). Trimming took off 5 bases at V and 1 base at J, with 13 bases between the two ends. The CDR3 loop is CSAGAGTGTDTQYF. The CDR3 DNA sequence: TGCAGTGCTGGAGCTGGGACTGGCACAGATACGCAGTATTTT.

The chain employs TRBV19 and TRBJ1-2; no clear D. The CDR3 runs 13 residues. Trimming removed 5 bases at V and 4 bases at J, with 11 bases between. Germline CDR1 is LNHDA and CDR2 is SQIVND (reference sequence). The chain's CDR3 is CASSPDWTYGYTF. In DNA form, the CDR3 reads TGTGCCAGTAGTCCGGACTGGACCTATGGCTACACCTTC.

This clonotype has only a few counts. The J gene is TRBJ2-7, the V gene TRBV7-6; D possibly matches TRBD1 or TRBD2 (6 bases each). This CDR3 has 14 amino acids. The V gene lost 4 bases and the J gene lost 2 bases, with 12 bases spanning the gap. Germline CDR1 reads SGHVS; CDR2 reads FNYEAQ. DNA of the CDR3: TGTGCCAGCAGCTGGGGGGCAGGGACCTACGAGCAGTACTTC. It translates to CASSWGAGTYEQYF. Complete variable domain (other parts from reference TRBV7-6 and TRBJ2-7): GAGVSQSPRYKVTKRGQDVALRCDPISGHVSLYWYRQALGQGPEFLTYFNYEAQQDKSGLPNDRFSAERPEGSISTLTIQRTEQRDSAMYRCASSWGAGTYEQYFGPGTRLTVT.

The CDR3 DNA reads TGCAGTGCTGACGGACAGGGAATTGGAGAGCAGTACTTC. It translates to CSADGQGIGEQYF. The chain is built from TRBV20-1 and TRBJ2-7, with TRBD1 matching over 8 bases. There are 13 residues in the CDR3. Losses at the gene ends were 5 bases for V and 7 bases for J; bases not matched to a gene: 10. Germline-derived CDR1 and CDR2 are DFQATT and SNEGSKA (reference sequence).

This clonotype was seen at least ten times. The chain is built from TRBV20-1 and TRBJ2-7, with D possibly TRBD2 on 5 matching bases. This CDR3 region has 14 residues. Looked up from germline, CDR1 is DFQATT and CDR2 is SNEGSKA (reference sequence). Trimming took 3 bases from V and 3 from J, leaving 15 bases between them. This CDR3 is CSASPRERVYEQYF. The CDR3 DNA reads TGCAGTGCTAGTCCGAGGGAGAGGGTCTACGAGCAGTACTTC.

This clonotype was seen a handful of times. The chain has TRBV5-1 and TRBJ1-4; D perhaps matches TRBD1 (6 bases). The germline V gene has CDR1 SGHRS and CDR2 YFSETQ. Trimming took 4 bases from V and 7 from J, leaving 14 bases between them. The CDR3 loop spans 14 amino acids. CDR3 loop: CASSPGTIGEKLFF. Written as DNA, the CDR3 is TGCGCCAGCAGCCCCGGGACAATAGGTGAAAAACTGTTTTTT.

The rearrangement links TRBV28 to TRBJ2-2; a weak D match, TRBD1 (6 bases). V was shortened by 4 bases and J by 10 bases, with 22 bases between the two germline ends. The CDR3 extends over 16 amino acids. Germline-derived CDR1 and CDR2 are MDHEN and SYDVKM. CDR3 nucleotides: TGTGCCAGCAGTTCTCCGGGACACCAGACGCGGCCGGAGCTGTTTTTT. Translated: CASSSPGHQTRPELFF. The full variable domain, its missing parts supplied by reference TRBV28 and TRBJ2-2, is DVKVTQSSRYLVKRTGEKVFLECVQDMDHENMFWYRQDPGLGLRLIYFSYDVKMKEKGDIPEGYSVSREKKERFSLILESASTNQTSMYLCASSSPGHQTRPELFFGEGSRLTVL.

This clonotype was counted only a few times. This chain connects TRBV19 to TRBJ2-2, with D possibly being TRBD1 or TRBD2 (5 bases each). This CDR3 spans 16 amino acids. Trimming removed 3 bases at V and 4 bases at J, with 15 bases between. Germline lookup yields CDR1 LNHDA and CDR2 SQIVND (reference sequence). The chain's CDR3 is CASSIGQGASTGELFF. CDR3 DNA: TGTGCCAGTAGTATCGGGCAGGGAGCCAGCACCGGGGAGCTGTTTTTT.